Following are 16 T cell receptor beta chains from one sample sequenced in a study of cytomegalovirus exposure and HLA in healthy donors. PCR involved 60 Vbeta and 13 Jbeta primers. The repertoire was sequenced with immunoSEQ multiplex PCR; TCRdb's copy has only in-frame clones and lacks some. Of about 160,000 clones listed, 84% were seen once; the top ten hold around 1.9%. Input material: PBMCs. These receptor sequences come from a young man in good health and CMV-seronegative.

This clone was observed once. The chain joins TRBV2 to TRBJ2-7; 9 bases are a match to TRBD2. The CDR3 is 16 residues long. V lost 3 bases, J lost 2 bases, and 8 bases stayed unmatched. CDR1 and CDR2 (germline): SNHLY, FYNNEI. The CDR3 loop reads CASSESGRLAAYEQYF. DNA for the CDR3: TGTGCCAGCAGTGAGAGCGGGAGACTAGCGGCCTACGAGCAGTACTTC.

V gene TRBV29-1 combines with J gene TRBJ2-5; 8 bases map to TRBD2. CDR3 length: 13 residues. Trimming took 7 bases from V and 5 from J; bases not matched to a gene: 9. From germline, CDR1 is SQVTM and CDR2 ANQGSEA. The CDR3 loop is CSAAGGGSETQYF. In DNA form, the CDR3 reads TGCAGCGCCGCCGGGGGGGGCTCGGAGACCCAGTACTTC.

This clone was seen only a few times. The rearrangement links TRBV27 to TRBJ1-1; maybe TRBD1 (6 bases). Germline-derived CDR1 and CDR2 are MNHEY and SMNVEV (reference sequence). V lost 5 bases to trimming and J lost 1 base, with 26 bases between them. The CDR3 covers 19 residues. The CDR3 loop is CASSHFGGREVLGNTEAFF. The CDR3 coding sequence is TGTGCCAGCAGTCATTTCGGGGGGCGGGAGGTTCTTGGGAACACTGAAGCTTTCTTT.

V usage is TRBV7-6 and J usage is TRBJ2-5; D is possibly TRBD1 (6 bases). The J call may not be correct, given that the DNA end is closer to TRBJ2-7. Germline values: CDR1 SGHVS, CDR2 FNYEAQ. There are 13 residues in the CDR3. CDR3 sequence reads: CATADRSSYEQYF. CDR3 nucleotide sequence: TGTGCCACTGCGGACAGAAGCTCCTACGAGCAGTACTTC.

CDR3 sequence reads: CASSPGTGISNQPQHF. CDR3 in DNA: TGTGCCAGCTCACCTGGGACAGGGATCAGCAATCAGCCCCAGCATTTT. The V and J genes are TRBV18 and TRBJ1-5; 9 positions agree with TRBD1. Germline V gives CDR1 KGHSH, CDR2 LQKENI. Trimming took 3 bases from V and 1 from J; bases not matched to a gene: 4. The CDR3 extends over 16 amino acids. Filled out from reference TRBV18 and TRBJ1-5, the complete variable domain reads NAGVMQNPRHLVRRRGQEARLRCSPMKGHSHVYWYRQLPEEGLKFMVYLQKENIIDESGMPKERFSAEFPKEGPSILRIQQVVRGDSAAYFCASSPGTGISNQPQHFGDGTRLSIL.

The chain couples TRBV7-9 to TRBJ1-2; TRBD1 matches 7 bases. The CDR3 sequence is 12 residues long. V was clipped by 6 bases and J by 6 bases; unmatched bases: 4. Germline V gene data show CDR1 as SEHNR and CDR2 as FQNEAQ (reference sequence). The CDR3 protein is CASRPDRDGYTF. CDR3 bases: TGTGCCAGCAGGCCTGACAGGGATGGCTACACCTTC.

The CDR3 nucleotides read TGCGCCAGCAGCCTACTTACTAGGTTACATGAGCAGTTCTTC. Its protein product is CASSLLTRLHEQFF. This rearrangement joins TRBV10-2 to TRBJ2-1, with D possibly being TRBD2 (5 bases). CDR1 and CDR2 from the germline V gene are WSHSY and SAAADI. With 6 bases removed from V and 8 bases from J, the gap between germline ends came to 17 bases. This CDR3 comprises 14 residues.

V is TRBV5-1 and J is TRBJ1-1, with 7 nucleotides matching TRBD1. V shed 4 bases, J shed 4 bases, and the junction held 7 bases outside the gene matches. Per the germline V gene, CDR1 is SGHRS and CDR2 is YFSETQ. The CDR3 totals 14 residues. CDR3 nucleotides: TGCGCCAGCAGCCGACAGGGACCGGGCACTGAAGCTTTCTTT. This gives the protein CASSRQGPGTEAFF.

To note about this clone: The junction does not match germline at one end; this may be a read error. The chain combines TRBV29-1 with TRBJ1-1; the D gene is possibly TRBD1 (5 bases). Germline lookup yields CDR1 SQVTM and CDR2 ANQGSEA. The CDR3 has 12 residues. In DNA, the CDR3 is TGCAGCGCTAACCGGGGGGTCACTGGAGCTTTCTTT. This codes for CSANRGVTGAFF.

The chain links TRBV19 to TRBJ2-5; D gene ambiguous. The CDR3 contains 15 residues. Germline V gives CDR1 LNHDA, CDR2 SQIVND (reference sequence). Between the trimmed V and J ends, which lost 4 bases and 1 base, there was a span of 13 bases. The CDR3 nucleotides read TGTGCCAGTAGTAGTCGCGCAGGCATCCAAGAGACCCAGTACTTC. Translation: CASSSRAGIQETQYF.

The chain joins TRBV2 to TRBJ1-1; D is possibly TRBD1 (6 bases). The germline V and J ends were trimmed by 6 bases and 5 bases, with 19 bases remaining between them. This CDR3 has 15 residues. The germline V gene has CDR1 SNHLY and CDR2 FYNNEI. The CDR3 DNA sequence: TGTGCCAGCAGGAAGGGGGGGGCGGGCGGGACTGAAGCTTTCTTT. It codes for CASRKGGAGGTEAFF.

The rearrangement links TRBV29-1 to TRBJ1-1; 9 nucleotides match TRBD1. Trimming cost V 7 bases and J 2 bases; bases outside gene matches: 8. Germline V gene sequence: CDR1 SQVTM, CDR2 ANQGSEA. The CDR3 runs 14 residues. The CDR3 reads CSASQGARNTEAFF. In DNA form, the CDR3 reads TGCAGCGCTTCACAGGGGGCTCGAAACACTGAAGCTTTCTTT.

CDR3 coding DNA: TGTGCCAGCAGCTTCAGAGCGGGACACCAGGGTTTCTTT. Residues: CASSFRAGHQGFF. The chain joins TRBV7-9 to TRBJ1-1, with D possibly being TRBD1 (6 bases). V was pared by 3 bases and J by 13 bases, with 18 bases between. CDR1 SEHNR and CDR2 FQNEAQ come from the germline V gene (reference sequence). This CDR3 region has 13 residues. Looking up the rest from reference TRBV7-9 and TRBJ1-1 gives the full variable domain: DTGVSQNPRHKITKRGQNVTFRCDPISEHNRLYWYRQTLGQGPEFLTYFQNEAQLEKSRLLSDRFSAERPKGSFSTLEIQRTEQGDSAMYLCASSFRAGHQGFFGQGTRLTVV.

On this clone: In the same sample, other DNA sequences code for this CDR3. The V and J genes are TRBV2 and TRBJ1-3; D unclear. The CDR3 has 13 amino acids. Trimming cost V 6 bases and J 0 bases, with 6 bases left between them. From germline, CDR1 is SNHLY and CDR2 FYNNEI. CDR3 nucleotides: TGTGCCAGCAGGGCATCCTCTGGAAACACCATATATTTT. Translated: CASRASSGNTIYF.

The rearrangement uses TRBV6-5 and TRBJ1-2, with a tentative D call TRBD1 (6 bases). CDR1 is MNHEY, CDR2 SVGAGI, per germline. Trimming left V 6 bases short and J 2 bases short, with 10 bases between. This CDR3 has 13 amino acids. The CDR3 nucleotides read TGTGCCAGCAGCAAAACAGGGAACTATGGCTACACCTTC. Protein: CASSKTGNYGYTF.

In DNA, the CDR3 is TGTGCCAGCAGCGTCCGGGACAGTTTAGCCTACGAGCAGTACTTC. Its protein product is CASSVRDSLAYEQYF. J is TRBJ2-7 and V is TRBV6-5; 7 bases align to TRBD1. CDR3 length: 15 residues. CDR1 MNHEY and CDR2 SVGAGI come from the germline V gene. V shed 6 bases and J 2 bases; nucleotides not matched to a gene: 10.